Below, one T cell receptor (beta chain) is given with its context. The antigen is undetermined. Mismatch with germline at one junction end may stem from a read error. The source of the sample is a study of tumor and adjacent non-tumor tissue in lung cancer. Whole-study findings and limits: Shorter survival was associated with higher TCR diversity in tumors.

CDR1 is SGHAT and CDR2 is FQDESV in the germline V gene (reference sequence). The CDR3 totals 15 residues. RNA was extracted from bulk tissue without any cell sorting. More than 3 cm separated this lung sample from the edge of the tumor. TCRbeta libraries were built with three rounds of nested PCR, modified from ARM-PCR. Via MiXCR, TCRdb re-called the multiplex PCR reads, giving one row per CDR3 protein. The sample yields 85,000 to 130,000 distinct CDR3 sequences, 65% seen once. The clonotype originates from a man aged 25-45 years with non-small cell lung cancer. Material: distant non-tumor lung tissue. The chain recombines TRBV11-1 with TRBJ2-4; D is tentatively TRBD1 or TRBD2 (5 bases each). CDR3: CASSGDRLSNNIQYF. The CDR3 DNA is TGTGCCAGCAGCGGGGACCGACTGTCCAATAACATTCAGTACTTC.